The 28 T cell receptor beta chains reported below all come from one sample, sequenced in a study of CD8+CD57+ T cells in acquired aplastic anemia. Genomic DNA constituted the template upon which TCR beta VDJ and CDR3 profiling was performed. TCRdb re-derived calls from the reads in MiXCR, one entry per CDR3 protein. Among approximately 160,000 distinct CDR3 sequences listed, about 48% were seen once. Sequencing input: sorted CD4+, CD8+, or CD8+CD57+ T cells (not recorded which) from PBMCs. The receptors stem from a human donor in good health.

CDR3 nucleotide sequence: TGTGCCTGGGCCATGGAGGAGGGCCGTTATGAGCAGTTCTTC. Its protein is CAWAMEEGRYEQFF. The V and J genes are TRBV30 and TRBJ2-1; D perhaps matches TRBD2 (6 bases). Trimming shortened V by 5 bases and J by 8 bases, and 19 bases separated the two germline ends. The CDR3 extends over 14 amino acids. Per germline, CDR1 GTSNPN and CDR2 SVGIG (reference sequence).

There are many counts of this clonotype. The chain carries TRBV2 and TRBJ1-3, with D perhaps matching TRBD1 (6 bases). CDR1 SNHLY and CDR2 FYNNEI come from the germline V gene. V lost 9 bases and J 2 bases, leaving 14 bases between the germline ends. This CDR3 contains 14 residues. Here the CDR3 reads CASHLGGAGNTIYF. CDR3 DNA: TGTGCCAGTCATTTAGGGGGGGCTGGAAACACCATATATTTT.

V gene TRBV19 combines with J gene TRBJ2-5; 9 bases align to TRBD2. V dropped 9 bases and J dropped 2; count of bases not matched to a gene: 7. Germline CDR1 LNHDA, CDR2 SQIVND (reference sequence). The CDR3 has 14 amino acids. Here the CDR3 reads CASSGGPQQETQYF. The CDR3 region has the DNA TGTGCCAGCAGCGGGGGGCCTCAACAAGAGACCCAGTACTTC.

Regarding this clonotype: This sequence may be a read error, since a much larger clone differs from it by one base. The V gene is TRBV4-3, the J gene TRBJ2-1; the match to TRBD2 covers 8 bases. The CDR3 is 15 residues long. The germline V gene has CDR1 LGHNA and CDR2 YSLEER. The CDR3 sequence: CASSQRGGSYNGQFF. The DNA for the CDR3 is TGCGCCAGCAGCCAACGGGGGGGATCCTACAATGGGCAGTTCTTC.

Regarding this clonotype: This clone may be a read error of a much larger clone one base away. This rearrangement joins TRBV6-1 to TRBJ2-5, with 9 bases that match TRBD1. The CDR3 runs 13 residues. The germline CDR1 and CDR2 sequences are MNHNS and SASEGT. CDR3 coding DNA: TGTGCCGGCAGCAGGGGACAGGGAGAGACCCAGTACTTC. Protein product: CAGSRGQGETQYF.

In this sample, this clonotype turned up many times. The rearrangement uses TRBV20-1 and TRBJ2-1; 11 bases are shared with TRBD2. After removal of 7 bases from V and 6 bases from J, the junction contained 8 bases not matched to a gene. The CDR3 length is 14 residues. CDR1 DFQATT and CDR2 SNEGSKA come from the germline V gene (reference sequence). The CDR3 sequence: CSVPTSGNSNEQFF. In DNA form, the CDR3 reads TGCAGTGTTCCGACTAGCGGGAACTCCAATGAGCAGTTCTTC.

This clonotype was counted at least ten times. The chain combines TRBV29-1 with TRBJ2-7; D call uncertain. Germline V CDR1 and CDR2: SQVTM, ANQGSEA. This CDR3 is 12 amino acids long. V was pared by 3 bases and J by 6 bases, with 12 bases between. In DNA form, the CDR3 reads TGCAGCGTTGAGCGGCTAGGATTCGAGCAGTACTTC. This encodes CSVERLGFEQYF.

This clonotype was recorded many times. Here the CDR3 reads CASSPARQRNTGELFF. CDR3 sequence (DNA): TGTGCCAGCAGTCCCGCCCGACAGCGCAACACCGGGGAGCTGTTTTTT. V is TRBV12-3 or TRBV12-4 and J is TRBJ2-2, with a tentative D call TRBD1 (5 bases). Trimming left V 5 bases short and J 2 bases short, with 15 bases between. The CDR3 has 16 residues.

This clonotype was counted between two and nine times. The chain employs TRBV7-9 and TRBJ1-1; D may be TRBD1 (5 bases). Germline V gene sequence: CDR1 SEHNR, CDR2 FQNEAQ (reference sequence). This CDR3 has 13 amino acids. The V end was cut by 0 bases, the J end by 5 bases, with 7 bases between. The CDR3 bases are TGTGCCAGCAGCTTAGCAGGGGCGACTGAAGCTTTCTTT. As protein: CASSLAGATEAFF.

J is TRBJ2-7 and V is TRBV6-1; D is ambiguous. Trimming pared 7 bases from V and 6 bases from J, leaving 19 bases between. The CDR3 runs to 14 residues. CDR1 is MNHNS, CDR2 SASEGT, per germline. Here the CDR3 DNA reads TGTGCCAGCATTAAGGGCCAAGAAAGTGGCGAGCAGTACTTC. As protein: CASIKGQESGEQYF.

The J gene is TRBJ1-6, the V gene TRBV20-1, with TRBD1 as a possible D gene (5 bases). This CDR3 spans 16 amino acids. Deletions cut 6 bases from V and 8 bases from J, with 23 bases between. CDR1 and CDR2 (germline): DFQATT, SNEGSKA (reference sequence). The CDR3 loop reads CSAPLGVPRQDSPLHF. The CDR3 DNA follows: TGCAGTGCCCCCTTAGGGGTTCCACGGCAAGATTCACCCCTCCACTTT.

This clonotype was seen only a few times. The rearrangement links TRBV28 to TRBJ2-7; perhaps D is TRBD1 or TRBD2 (6 bases each). The CDR3 is 14 amino acids. The ends were cut back, 5 bases at V and 2 bases at J, with 13 bases in the middle. Germline V CDR1 and CDR2: MDHEN, SYDVKM. This CDR3 reads CASSLLGGAYEQYF. The CDR3 nucleotides are TGTGCCAGCAGTCTTTTGGGGGGCGCCTACGAGCAGTACTTC. Filled out from reference TRBV28 and TRBJ2-7, the complete variable domain reads DVKVTQSSRYLVKRTGEKVFLECVQDMDHENMFWYRQDPGLGLRLIYFSYDVKMKEKGDIPEGYSVSREKKERFSLILESASTNQTSMYLCASSLLGGAYEQYFGPGTRLTVT.

This clonotype was seen repeatedly, ten times or more. J is TRBJ1-1 and V is TRBV7-8; the D is unclear. Germline-derived CDR1 and CDR2 are SGHVS and FQNEAQ. V was trimmed by 4 bases and J by 3 bases, leaving 6 bases between them. The CDR3 contains 12 residues. The CDR3 protein is CASSSEYTEAFF. The CDR3 DNA reads as TGTGCCAGCAGCTCTGAGTACACTGAAGCTTTCTTT.

This chain joins TRBV30 and TRBJ2-7, with 7 bases aligning to TRBD2. Per the germline V gene, CDR1 is GTSNPN and CDR2 is SVGIG (reference sequence). V gave up 4 bases and J gave up 4 bases; unmatched junction bases: 4. This CDR3 spans 12 amino acids. The CDR3 DNA follows: TGTGCCTGGACTAGCGGAAAATACGAGCAGTACTTC. Protein: CAWTSGKYEQYF.

V gene TRBV20-1 combines with J gene TRBJ1-1, with 7 bases matching TRBD1. The J segment lost 3 bases and the V segment lost 6 bases, leaving 10 bases of the junction unmatched. Germline V gives CDR1 DFQATT, CDR2 SNEGSKA (reference sequence). The CDR3 sequence is 14 residues long. In nucleotides, the CDR3 is TGCAGTGCACCGACACAGGGGTTAGACACTGAAGCTTTCTTT. Translating gives CSAPTQGLDTEAFF.

The chain employs TRBV2 and TRBJ2-5; the D gene is possibly TRBD1 (5 bases). The CDR3 spans 15 residues. Germline CDR1 and CDR2: SNHLY and FYNNEI. The V and J ends lost 5 bases and 1 base respectively, with 14 bases between them. CDR3 sequence reads: CASSQGQRVQETQYF. CDR3 nucleotide sequence: TGTGCCAGCAGTCAAGGACAACGTGTCCAAGAGACCCAGTACTTC. Full variable domain (outside the CDR3, taken from reference TRBV2 and TRBJ2-5): EPEVTQTPSHQVTQMGQEVILRCVPISNHLYFYWYRQILGQKVEFLVSFYNNEISEKSEIFDDQFSVERPDGSNFTLKIRSTKLEDSAMYFCASSQGQRVQETQYFGPGTRLLVL.

In this sample, this clonotype turned up many times. This chain's CDR3 is CASKAGTDTQYF. CDR3 sequence (DNA): TGTGCCAGCAAGGCGGGGACAGATACGCAGTATTTT. This sequence joins TRBV3-1 and TRBJ2-3, with TRBD2 as a possible D gene (6 bases). The length of the CDR3 is 12 residues. V dropped 7 bases and J dropped 3 bases, with 8 bases sitting between them. Per the germline V gene, CDR1 is LGHDT and CDR2 is YNNKEL (reference sequence).

As regards this clonotype: A much larger clonotype is one base distant, so this may be a read error. This chain uses TRBV19 with TRBJ2-3, with TRBD2 matching 14 bases. The CDR3 has 16 residues. In germline, CDR1 is LNHDA, CDR2 SQIVND (reference sequence). The CDR3 coding sequence is TGCGCCAGCAGCTCGGGACTAGCGGGAGACACAGATACGCGGTATTTT. Amino acids: CASSSGLAGDTDTRYF.

This clonotype occurred a few times. Possible read error: a much larger clone is one base away. The conserved phenylalanine or tryptophan normally closing the CDR3 is absent here, so this likely arose from a read error. The rearrangement uses TRBV11-2 and TRBJ1-4; unclear D gene. V was cut by 0 bases and J by 0 bases, with 11 bases left in between. This CDR3 comprises 17 residues. Germline CDR1 SGHAT, CDR2 FQNNGV. In nucleotides, the CDR3 is TGTGCCAGCAGCTTAGATGCAGCTATTGCAACTAATGAAAAACTGTTTTTG. Translating gives CASSLDAAIATNEKLFL.

This clonotype was picked up a small number of times. The CDR3 here is CATSDPGQGDTQYF. The CDR3 DNA reads as TGTGCCACCAGTGATCCCGGACAGGGGGATACGCAGTATTTT. The V call is TRBV24-1, the J call TRBJ2-3; 9 nucleotides align to TRBD1. Germline V gives CDR1 KGHDR, CDR2 SFDVKD. The CDR3 covers 14 residues. V lost 3 bases, J lost 6 bases, and 3 bases stayed unmatched.

This clonotype was observed many times. The chain recombines TRBV7-3 with TRBJ2-1, with a weak D call TRBD2 (6 bases). This CDR3 contains 12 residues. V was pared by 8 bases and J by 6 bases, with 11 bases between. CDR1 and CDR2 from the germline V gene are SGHTA and FQGTGA. The CDR3 sequence: CASSMGGNEQFF. CDR3 coding DNA: TGTGCCAGCTCTATGGGGGGCAATGAGCAGTTCTTC.

There are many counts of this clonotype. The chain links TRBV7-2 to TRBJ2-7; TRBD2 agrees at 7 bases. The germline V gene encodes CDR1 SGHTA and CDR2 FQGNSA. The V and J ends lost 5 bases and 2 bases, in that order; junction bases with no gene match: 9. This CDR3 has 15 amino acids. For the CDR3, the DNA is TGTGCCAGCAGCCGGACCACTAGCGTTGCCTACGAGCAGTACTTC. Translated, it gives CASSRTTSVAYEQYF.

As to this clonotype: Possible read error: a much larger clone is one base away. The chain links TRBV5-1 to TRBJ2-7; 10 nucleotides match TRBD2. Germline V gene sequence: CDR1 SGHRS, CDR2 YFSETQ. The J segment lost 3 bases and the V segment lost 4 bases, leaving 19 bases of the junction unmatched. The CDR3 is 19 amino acids. The CDR3 sequence is CASSKEIIFGLAGGYEQYF. The CDR3 DNA follows: TGCGCCAGCAGCAAGGAAATTATTTTCGGCTTAGCGGGGGGCTACGAGCAGTACTTC. The variable domain in full, completed from reference TRBV5-1 and TRBJ2-7, reads KAGVTQTPRYLIKTRGQQVTLSCSPISGHRSVSWYQQTPGQGLQFLFEYFSETQRNKGNFPGRFSGRQFSNSRSEMNVSTLELGDSALYLCASSKEIIFGLAGGYEQYFGPGTRLTVT.

The J gene is TRBJ1-5, the V gene TRBV19; perhaps TRBD1 as D (5 bases). CDR3 size: 14 residues. CDR1 is LNHDA and CDR2 is SQIVND in the germline V gene (reference sequence). V lost 3 bases and J 4 bases, leaving 10 bases between the germline ends. As DNA, the CDR3 is TGTGCCAGTAGTATTAGGGACGGGAATCAGCCCCAGCATTTT. Its protein product is CASSIRDGNQPQHF.

This clonotype showed up many times. This chain uses TRBV4-1 with TRBJ2-1; TRBD2 matches 12 bases. The V segment lost 3 bases and the J segment 0 bases; nucleotides outside the gene matches: 0. Germline V gene lookup returns CDR1 MGHRA and CDR2 YSYEKL. This CDR3 is built from 16 residues. This CDR3 reads CASSQTSGSSYNEQFF. The CDR3 DNA follows: TGCGCCAGCAGCCAGACTAGCGGGAGCTCCTACAATGAGCAGTTCTTC.

This clonotype has a count of ten or more. The CDR3 sequence: CASSPGQGLAFF. DNA for the CDR3: TGTGCCAGCAGCCCTGGACAGGGGTTGGCTTTCTTT. The chain uses TRBV7-9 and TRBJ1-1, with TRBD1 identical over 9 bases. V shed 5 bases, J shed 11 bases, and the junction held 6 bases outside the gene matches. The CDR3 spans 12 residues. Germline V CDR1 and CDR2: SEHNR, FQNEAQ (reference sequence).

This clonotype was found once. Here the CDR3 omits its conserved ending phenylalanine or tryptophan, so a read error is the likely source. The chain joins TRBV30 to TRBJ2-3; D is perhaps TRBD1 or TRBD2 (5 bases each). Germline V CDR1 and CDR2: GTSNPN, SVGIG (reference sequence). Trimming removed 2 bases at V and 2 bases at J, with 8 bases between. The CDR3 is 13 amino acids. This CDR3 is CAWSLGATDTQYI. CDR3 coding DNA: TGTGCCTGGAGTCTCGGGGCCACAGATACGCAGTATATT.

In this sample, this clonotype turned up many times. The genes are TRBV7-2 and TRBJ2-7, with a tentative D call TRBD1 (5 bases). CDR1 and CDR2 (germline): SGHTA, FQGNSA. V was trimmed by 3 bases and J by 1 base, leaving 10 bases between them. The length of the CDR3 is 14 residues. Written as DNA, the CDR3 is TGTGCCAGCAGCTTTTCAGGGCTTTCCTACGAGCAGTACTTC. Its protein is CASSFSGLSYEQYF.